This T cell receptor beta chain was identified in a study of T cell clonality in common variable immunodeficiency. Using immunoSEQ multiplex PCR, the repertoire was profiled, and TCRdb retains in-frame clones only, with some absent. This table holds fewer than 40,000 clones with no singletons; the top ten claim roughly 4%. Germline CDR1 reads SNHLY; CDR2 reads FYNNEI. The CDR3 is made up of 16 amino acids. Unmatched junction bases numbered 12, after V lost 6 bases and J lost 8 bases. This clone was detected ten times or more. Sequencing ends 3 residues short of the CDR3 end; the germline J gene provides the rest.

The material sequenced was peripheral blood mononuclear cells. This chain links TRBV2 with TRBJ2-1; TRBD1 matches 11 bases. This clonotype originated in a person between 18 and 75 years old in good health. CDR3 DNA (partial): TGTGCCAGCAGCGCTCTACCCGGACAGGGGGCTGATGAG. Residues: CASSALPGQGADE. The whole CDR3 region reads CASSALPGQGADEQFF. Using reference TRBV2 and TRBJ2-1 for the parts outside the CDR3, the full variable domain is EPEVTQTPSHQVTQMGQEVILRCVPISNHLYFYWYRQILGQKVEFLVSFYNNEISEKSEIFDDQFSVERPDGSNFTLKIRSTKLEDSAMYFCASSALPGQGADEQFFGPGTRLTVL.